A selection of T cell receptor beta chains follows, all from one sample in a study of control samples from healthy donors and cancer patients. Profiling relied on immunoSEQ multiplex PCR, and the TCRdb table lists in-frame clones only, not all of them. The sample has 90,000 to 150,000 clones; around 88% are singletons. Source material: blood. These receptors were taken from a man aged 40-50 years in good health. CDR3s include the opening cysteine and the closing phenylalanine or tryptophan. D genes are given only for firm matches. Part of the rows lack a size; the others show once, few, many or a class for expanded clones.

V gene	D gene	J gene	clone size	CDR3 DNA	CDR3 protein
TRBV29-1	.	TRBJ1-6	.	TGCAGCGTAACTACAGGCTATAATTCACCCCTCCACTTT	CSVTTGYNSPLHF
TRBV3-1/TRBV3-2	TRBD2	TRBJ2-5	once	TGTGCCAGCAGCCAAGATCTGGGGAGACTAGCGGTAGAGACCCAGTACTTC	CASSQDLGRLAVETQYF
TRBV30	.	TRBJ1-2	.	TGTGCCTGGAGTGAGCTCCGGTTGGATGGCTACACCTTC	CAWSELRLDGYTF
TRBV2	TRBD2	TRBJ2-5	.	TGTGCCAGCAGAAGGACTAGCGGGGGGCAAGAGACCCAGTACTTC	CASRRTSGGQETQYF
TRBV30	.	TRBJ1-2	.	TGTGCCTGGGCGGGACTGGTGGTAACCCGGGGGTCTAACTATGGCTACACCTTC	CAWAGLVVTRGSNYGYTF
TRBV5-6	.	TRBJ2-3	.	TGTGCCAGCAGCTTGGTTCGGGACATCACTAGCACAGATACGCAGTATTTT	CASSLVRDITSTDTQYF
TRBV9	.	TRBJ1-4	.	TGTGCCAGCAGCGCCAGTGGTAAAGCAACTAATGAAAAACTGTTTTTT	CASSASGKATNEKLFF
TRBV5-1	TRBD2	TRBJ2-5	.	TGCGCCAGCAGCTTAATTAGCGGGGGTCGACAAGAGACCCAGTACTTC	CASSLISGGRQETQYF
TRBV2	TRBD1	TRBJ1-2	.	TGTGCCGGCCGACAGGGGGCATATGGCTACACCTTC	CAGRQGAYGYTF
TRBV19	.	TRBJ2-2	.	TGTGCCAGTAGAACCGGGACGGGGAACACCGGGGAGCTGTTTTTT	CASRTGTGNTGELFF
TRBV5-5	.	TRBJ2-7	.	TGTGCCAGCAGCTTTACAGGGTTTTACGAGCAGTACTTC	CASSFTGFYEQYF
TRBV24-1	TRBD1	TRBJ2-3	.	TGTGCCACCGCATGGACAGGGCACACAGATACGCAGTATTTT	CATAWTGHTDTQYF
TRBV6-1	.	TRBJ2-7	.	TGTGCCAGCAGTGAACAGATCTCCTACGAGCAGTACTTC	CASSEQISYEQYF
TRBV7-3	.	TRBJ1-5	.	TGTGCCAGCAGCTTATCGGGGAATCAGCCCCAGCATTTT	CASSLSGNQPQHF
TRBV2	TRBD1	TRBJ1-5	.	TGTGCCAGCAGTGCCCGACAGGGCGGTCCGTATCAGCCCCAGCATTTT	CASSARQGGPYQPQHF
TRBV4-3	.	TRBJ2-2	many	TGCGCCAGCAGCCAAGATCAGTACAAAGCTAACACCGGGGAGCTGTTTTTT	CASSQDQYKANTGELFF
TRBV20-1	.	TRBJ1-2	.	TGCAGTGCTAGTCAGGGCAGCTATGGCTACACCTTC	CSASQGSYGYTF
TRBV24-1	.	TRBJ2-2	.	TGTGCCACCAGTGAACAGGGTAACACCGGGGAGCTGTTTTTT	CATSEQGNTGELFF
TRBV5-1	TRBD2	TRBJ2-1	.	TGCGCCAGCAGCCCCCGGACTAGCGGGGGCCCTTACAATGAGCAGTTCTTC	CASSPRTSGGPYNEQFF
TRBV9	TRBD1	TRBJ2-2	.	TGTGCCAGCAGCGTAACGGGACAGGGGTACAGCGGGGAGCTGTTTTTT	CASSVTGQGYSGELFF
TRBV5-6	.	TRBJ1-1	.	TGTGCCAGCCGGCAGGTCTCAATGAACACTGAAGCTTTCTTT	CASRQVSMNTEAFF
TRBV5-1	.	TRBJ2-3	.	TGCGCCAGCATGCGGGACGTAGTTACAGATACGCAGTATTTT	CASMRDVVTDTQYF
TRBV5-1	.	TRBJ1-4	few	TGCGCCAGCAGGCGGGACGTGGCGGATGAAAAACTGTTTTTT	CASRRDVADEKLFF
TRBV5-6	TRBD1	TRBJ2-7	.	TGTGCCAGCAGCTTGTTGGGACAGGGGGACTACGAGCAGTACTTC	CASSLLGQGDYEQYF
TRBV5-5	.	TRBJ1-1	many	TGTGCCAGCAGCTTGGTCGGGACATCGAACACTGAAGCTTTCTTT	CASSLVGTSNTEAFF
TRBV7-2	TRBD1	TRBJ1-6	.	TGTGCCAGCAGCTTAGCCCCTGACGGGACAGGGAGGGCCTATAATTCACCCCTCCACTTT	CASSLAPDGTGRAYNSPLHF